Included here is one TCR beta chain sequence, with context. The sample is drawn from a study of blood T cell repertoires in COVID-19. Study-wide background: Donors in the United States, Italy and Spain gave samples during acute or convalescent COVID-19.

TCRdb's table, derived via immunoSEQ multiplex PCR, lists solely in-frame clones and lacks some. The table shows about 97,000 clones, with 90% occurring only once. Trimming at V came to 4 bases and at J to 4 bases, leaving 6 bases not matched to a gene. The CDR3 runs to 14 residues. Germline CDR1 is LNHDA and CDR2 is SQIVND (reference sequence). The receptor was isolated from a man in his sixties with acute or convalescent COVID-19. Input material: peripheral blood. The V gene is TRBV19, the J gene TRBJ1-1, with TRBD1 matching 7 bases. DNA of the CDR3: TGTGCCAGTAGTAGACAGGGTAGGGTCACTGAAGCTTTCTTT. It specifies CASSRQGRVTEAFF.